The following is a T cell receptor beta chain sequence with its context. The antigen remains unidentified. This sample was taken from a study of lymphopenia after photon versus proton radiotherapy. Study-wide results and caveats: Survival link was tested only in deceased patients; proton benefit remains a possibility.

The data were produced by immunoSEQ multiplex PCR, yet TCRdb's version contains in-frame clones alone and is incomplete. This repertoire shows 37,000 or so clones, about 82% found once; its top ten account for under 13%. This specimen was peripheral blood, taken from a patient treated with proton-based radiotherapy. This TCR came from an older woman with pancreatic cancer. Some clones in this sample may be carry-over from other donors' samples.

CDR3 DNA sequence: TGTGCCAGCCGACTAGCGACAGACACCGGGGAGCTGTTTTTT. It yields the protein CASRLATDTGELFF. The rearrangement joins TRBV6-1 to TRBJ2-2, with 8 bases lining up with TRBD2. CDR1 and CDR2 (germline): MNHNS, SASEGT. The CDR3 runs 14 residues. With V trimmed by 8 bases and J by 3 bases, 5 bases remained unmatched.